These T cell receptor beta chains were read from a single sample in a study of shared clonotypes between healthy human individuals. Clones were sequenced by immunoSEQ multiplex PCR, and TCRdb holds only the in-frame ones, with some missing. This table holds 520,000 or so clones, around 79% found once. Material: PBMCs. The receptors were gathered from a woman between 35 and 50 years old in good health. Some clones in this sample may be carry-over from other donors' samples. CDR3s include the opening cysteine and the closing phenylalanine or tryptophan. The D gene is left open where the match is weak. Size values are once, few and many counts, or a class for expanded clones, and some rows have none.

>few|TRBJ1-2|.|TRBV2
TGTGCCAGCAGTGAACTTAAGGGGTGGTATGGCTACACCTTC
CASSELKGWYGYTF
>.|TRBJ2-7|TRBD1|TRBV6-1
TGTGCCAGCATCCTACAGGGGGCCTACGAGCAGTACTTC
CASILQGAYEQYF
>.|TRBJ2-2|.|TRBV7-3
TGTGCCAGCAGCGCAGGAGGCAGGGGCTCTCGCGGGGAGCTGTTTTTT
CASSAGGRGSRGELFF
>few|TRBJ2-1|.|TRBV27
TGTGCCAGCAGTTTAAGGAGACTAACACGGGTCAATGAGCAGTTCTTC
CASSLRRLTRVNEQFF
>.|TRBJ1-1|.|TRBV11-3
TGTGCCAGCAGCCTACTCGGGGGGAACACTGAAGCTTTCTTT
CASSLLGGNTEAFF
>.|TRBJ1-2|.|TRBV28
TGTGCCAGCAGTTTGTCGACAGGCGGTTATGGCTACACCTTC
CASSLSTGGYGYTF
>.|TRBJ2-2|TRBD2|TRBV5-4
TGTGCCAGCAGCCCGGGAACTAGCGGGAGAAGGACCGGGGAGCTGTTTTTT
CASSPGTSGRRTGELFF
>.|TRBJ2-4|.|TRBV4-3
TGCGCCAGCAGCCAGAACCCTGTCGGGGCAATTCAGTACTTC
CASSQNPVGAIQYF
>few|TRBJ2-1|TRBD1|TRBV18
TGTGCCAGCTCAACGACAGGGCGTTACAATGAGCAGTTCTTC
CASSTTGRYNEQFF
>.|TRBJ2-3|TRBD2|TRBV19
TGTGCCACTTCAGGCGGCAAGCGGGAGTTAGATACGCAGTATTTT
CATSGGKRELDTQYF
>.|TRBJ1-1|TRBD1|TRBV2
TGTGCCAGCAGTGAAACAGGGGGCCACCTGAGTGAAGCTTTCTTT
CASSETGGHLSEAFF
>.|TRBJ2-5|.|TRBV7-3
TGTGCCAGCAGCTTAGTCTCAGGAGAGACCCAGTACTTC
CASSLVSGETQYF
>.|TRBJ2-1|TRBD2|TRBV25-1
TGTGCCAGCACCCCCGGGACTAGCGGGAGCGATGAGCAGTTCTTC
CASTPGTSGSDEQFF
>.|TRBJ2-1|TRBD1|TRBV4-3
TGCGCCAGCAGCCAAGCTTCCCCAGGGGGCGGGCCCTTTTACAATGAGCAGTTCTTC
CASSQASPGGGPFYNEQFF
>.|TRBJ2-3|.|TRBV18
TGTGCCAGCTCATCCCGGACAGTTACAGATACGCAGTATTTT
CASSSRTVTDTQYF
>few|TRBJ1-2|TRBD1|TRBV7-8
TGTGCCAGCAGCCGGGGGACAGACTACTATGGCTACACCTTC
CASSRGTDYYGYTF
>.|TRBJ2-5|.|TRBV5-1
TGCGCCAGCAGCCCGCCCGGGCCCCAGATAAAGACCCAGTACTTC
CASSPPGPQIKTQYF
>.|TRBJ2-7|.|TRBV29-1
TGCAGCGTTGGTCACGGCGACGAGCAGTACTTC
CSVGHGDEQYF
>.|TRBJ2-5|.|TRBV6-1
TGTGCCAGCAGGGGGCCAGCGGAAGAGACCCAGTACTTC
CASRGPAEETQYF
>.|TRBJ1-1|.|TRBV5-1
TGCGCCAGCAGCCCGGGGGGCGCAAGGTCGAACACTGAAGCTTTCTTT
CASSPGGARSNTEAFF
>.|TRBJ2-7|.|TRBV7-2
TGTGCCAGCAGCTTGGCGGGACGGAGCTACGAGCAGTACTTC
CASSLAGRSYEQYF
>once|TRBJ2-1|TRBD2|TRBV11-2
TGTGCCAGCAGCTTGGGACTAGCGGAGGGGGTGGATGAGCAGTTCTTC
CASSLGLAEGVDEQFF
>.|TRBJ2-2|TRBD1|TRBV11-2
TGTGCCAGCAGCTCACGACAGGGGGCGGACACCGGGGAGCTGTTTTTT
CASSSRQGADTGELFF
>.|TRBJ2-2|.|TRBV6-5
TGTGCCAGCAGTACCCTAAACACCGGGGAGCTGTTTTTT
CASSTLNTGELFF
>.|TRBJ2-3|.|TRBV7-9
TGTGCCAGCAGCCAGCCCGCTGTTTGGTGCACAGATACGCAGTATTTT
CASSQPAVWCTDTQYF
>.|TRBJ2-7|TRBD1|TRBV2
TGTGCCAGCAGACGGGACAGAGAGCAGTACTTC
CASRRDREQYF